This TCR beta chain was recorded in a study of cytomegalovirus exposure and HLA in healthy donors (dated by TCRdb to about 2017). About the study as a whole: An earlier analysis of some 600 of the donors reported over 250 Gb of sequence data and 100 million to 120 million unique TCR beta sequences obtained from about 200 million T cells. The genetic ancestry cluster associated with self-reported Caucasian donors included 65% to 90% of the roughly 390 genotyped donors. Among 398 genotyped donors of the cohort, an average of about 240,000 unique TCR beta nucleotide sequences were sequenced per donor, approximately 20% of them non-productive. Rather than using new phenotypic data, the later analysis identified candidate immune exposures from TCR beta sequences and from how often those sequences occurred across donors. A later analysis re-examined previously published TCR beta repertoires from about 700 donors and added high-resolution HLA genotyping to investigate patterns of TCR occurrence. An early release covering some 640 HLA-typed donors comprised about 290 gigabases of sequencing data and tens of millions of unique TCR sequences. Typing coverage varied by locus: roughly 629-640 donors for A, B, C, DRB1 and DQB1; more than 500 for DQA1; some 610 for DPA1; approximately 490 for DPB1. The T cell repertoires of several hundred subjects were profiled by immunosequencing and related to cytomegalovirus serostatus. About five DR-DQ haplotypes were treated as single units for association and clustering because of strong linkage in the cohort. All discovery cohort repertoires had been generated using a single sequencing platform. The study aimed to test whether cataloging public T cell receptors could reveal signatures of past pathogen exposure. Alongside the repertoire data, information on donor age, sex, ethnicity and CMV serostatus was compiled. HLA typing covered class I and class II loci at four-digit resolution. In a later genetic analysis, genome-wide SNP genotypes for about three fifths of the roughly 670 donors were used, and that subset was treated as a discovery cohort. An earlier analysis of about 620 of the donors applied high-throughput TCR beta sequencing to assess whether each TCR beta V gene segment acted as functional or pseudogenic. To predict cytomegalovirus infection status, the study brought together high-throughput TCR immunosequencing, statistical association of individual TCRs with disease status, and machine learning. Along with the roughly 670-subject first cohort, a separate validation cohort of approximately 110 different subjects was used.

The CDR1 and CDR2 encoded by the germline V gene are SGHAT and FQNNGV. The CDR3 holds 14 amino acids from the cysteine to the phenylalanine. Of all the DNA, just the CDR3 is kept, 42 bases in frame from base 1. Study-wide findings and limitations: In a later analysis, HLA-associated TCR beta chains showed more clonal expansion and lower generation probabilities than non-associated chains that were equally common. It was suggested by the authors that the approach could potentially be generalized to other disease states and immunological phenotypes. Most TCR sequences were seen in very few donors, while some public TCRs were found in many individuals. A further reported finding was that TCR beta sequences accurately predicted the HLA-A and HLA-B alleles for most subjects in the first cohort. A later analysis reported that several top co-occurrence clusters appeared linked to parvovirus B19, influenza, CMV and Epstein-Barr virus. Because counts were too low, 15 or so rarely observed V segments, including chromosome 9 orphons, were excluded from the earlier analysis of some 540 of the donors. Compared with the roughly 600-donor mean, donors in an Asian-associated ancestry cluster had fewer N-insertions in productive TCRs, according to a later genetic analysis. The classifier was reported to diagnose cytomegalovirus status with high specificity and sensitivity in both the original cohort and the validation cohort. In a later analysis, most CMV-associated TCR beta chains were found to appear HLA-restricted, with HLA associations seemingly driven largely by CMV exposure. Because HLA typing was unavailable for some donors at each locus, only the typed subset was used in association tests. Presence/absence analyses assumed roughly uniform sequencing depth across donors, an assumption that may not hold. A cluster of highly shared sequence variants was judged likely to be a technical artifact of the sequencing pipeline. Immune exposure information for the cohort was limited to CMV serostatus. In vitro tests confirmed that a few of the cytomegalovirus-associated TCR beta chains recognize cytomegalovirus antigens. A later analysis associated some 17,000 TCR beta sequences with specific HLA alleles at a false discovery rate of 0.05. V-gene and J-gene trimming of TCR beta chains was associated with a missense DCLRE1C variant in a later genetic analysis, and the association was replicated in an independent cohort. Strong co-occurrence of HLA alleles, especially DR and DQ, made assigning TCR associations to individual alleles difficult. Correlated functional status among segregating V segments might reflect linkage disequilibrium, but an unknown experimental factor could not be ruled out. In a later analysis, TCR association rates were found to vary across HLA loci, with the most associated TCRs seen for DRB1 alleles and the fewest for HLA-C alleles. Some IMGT-functional V segments, including TRBV6-2 and TRBV6-3, could not be told apart with the 87-base-pair reads, so those segments were excluded. In an earlier analysis of about 550 of the donors, most TCR beta V segments were observed in productive rearrangements about 87% or about 30% of the time, broadly matching IMGT annotations. The study gave a list of about 160 TCR beta chains associated with cytomegalovirus. Only TCR beta chains were sequenced in this cohort, and the absence of alpha or paired-chain data limited detectable features.

Receptors were amplified or captured by the immunoSEQ multiplex PCR assay. A mixture of 60 forward primers for TCR Vbeta segments and 13 reverse primers for TCR Jbeta segments was used in the multiplex PCR. A multiplex PCR assay on genomic DNA amplified the CDR3 region of rearranged TCR beta genes. Amplified TCR beta libraries were sequenced as 87-base-pair reads on the Illumina HiSeq System. Concerning the study's data processing: A later analysis counted tens of millions of unique TCR beta chains across the 700 or so repertoires, and some 11 million of these chains were shared by at least two donors. Raw reads were error-corrected and collapsed into unique sequences by a nearest-neighbor algorithm in which closely related sequences were merged to remove PCR and sequencing errors. CDR3 sequences were aligned to IMGT reference sequences to assign V, D and J gene segments. For a sequence to be retained, a match of at least six nucleotides to both a V gene segment and a J gene segment was required. Rearrangements were classified as productive when the CDR3 lacked stop codons and remained in frame with V and J, and all other rearrangements were classified as non-productive. Following IMGT convention, CDR3 was defined as the stretch from the second conserved V-encoded cysteine to the conserved J-encoded phenylalanine. In an earlier analysis of just under 600 of the donors, sequences lacking an unambiguous match to a single V gene segment were excluded. An earlier analysis of a few hundred of the donors called V segments functional above 56.7% productive rearrangements and segregating when the between-donor standard deviation exceeded 5%. To diagnose cytomegalovirus status from the catalog of TCR beta chain sequences, a statistical classification framework was built. V and J gene assignment, in a later analysis, came from comparing TCR nucleotide sequences with IMGT/GENE-DB human TR gene sequences. In a later analysis, CDR3 sequences and most-parsimonious VDJ recombination scenarios were assigned using the TCRdist pipeline. A later analysis defined each TCR beta chain by its CDR3 amino acid sequence plus V-gene family, and excluded reads lacking a unique V-gene family. To address suspected cross-contamination and a sequencing artifact, a later analysis removed several hundred highly shared, low-generation-probability nucleotide sequences. In a later analysis, a clonal expansion index was calculated for each public chain from normalized within-repertoire ranks of inferred template counts. A later analysis computed generation probabilities with a VDJ recombination model fitted to out-of-frame rearrangements, and checked the results against IGoR. A later analysis scored TCR-TCR, TCR-HLA and TCR-CMV co-occurrence with hypergeometric tests, applying a repertoire-size bias correction to TCR pairs. To estimate false discovery rates, a later analysis permuted the HLA or CMV assignments 20 times. A later analysis grouped co-occurring TCRs with DBSCAN, adding TCRdist sequence similarity when clustering within HLA-allele-positive subsets. Co-occurrence clustering excluded repertoires with fewer than 30,000 or more than 120,000 public chains, plus five with anomalous nucleotide sharing. The immuneACCESS repertoire file appears here via TCRdb, limited to in-frame rearrangements. These files lack a portion of the clones; in checked studies, under half of the deficit traces to unresolved V genes, and the cause of the others is not known. The V and J calls and clone size are taken from that table; D and trimming were inferred from the DNA. The sample's table covers around 34,000 clones. The ten biggest clones cover less than 2% of the sample.

As concerns this clone: This receptor's antigen is unknown. Relative to the germline gene, one junction end is altered; a read error may explain this.

The cohort comprised several hundred healthy bone marrow donors. At the time of sampling, every cohort member was nominally healthy, though immune exposures that went unrecorded were likely present. The donor was CMV seropositive and belonged to the group of some 290 seropositive cohort members. Each donor provided a peripheral blood sample, and peripheral blood mononuclear cells were used for TCR beta sequencing. Genomic DNA was extracted from the blood cell samples with the Qiagen DNeasy Blood Extraction Kit. Recombination joined TRBV11-2 with TRBJ2-7; 10 junctional bases match TRBD2. What was sequenced was PBMCs. The sequence came from a woman aged 40 to 50 in good health and CMV-seropositive. The CDR3 in this case is CASSAPGRASGRDF. The nucleotide sequence is given as TGTGCCAGCAGCGCCCCAGGGAGGGCTAGCGGGAGAGACTTC.